The 10 T cell receptor beta chains reported below all come from one sample, sequenced in a study of T-cell reconstitution after alpha-beta-depleted transplantation in children (dated by TCRdb to 2016 to 2017). Library prep was done by PCR. The sample was run on an Illumina HiSeq 2500. TCR libraries were prepared with molecular barcoding, using unique molecular identifiers to normalize TCRbeta repertoire quantification. TCRdb handled the public reads itself, with Q25 trimming in fastp and clone calling in MiXCR, and kept productive beta chains. When rows share a CDR3 protein, they turn into one entry using the most common DNA and genes. The sample table records 200,000 to 250,000 distinct CDR3 sequences; approximately 9.7% of these occur just once. The top ten clonotypes cover about 4.8% of the sample. The sequences come from PBMCs from the stem cell graft donor, collected from the stem cell graft. These receptors were taken from a human donor who donated a stem cell graft to a child with SCID.

This clonotype was seen ten or more times. The gene calls are TRBV20-1 and TRBJ2-1; a possible D gene is TRBD1 (6 bases). Trimming shortened V by 5 bases and J by 5 bases, and 19 bases separated the two germline ends. CDR1 is DFQATT and CDR2 is SNEGSKA in the germline V gene (reference sequence). The CDR3 has 15 amino acids. In DNA, the CDR3 is TGCAGTGCTGGAGCCGGGACACCGACTAACAATGAGCAGTTCTTC. Its translation is CSAGAGTPTNNEQFF.

This clonotype was observed many times. V gene TRBV12-3 or TRBV12-4 combines with J gene TRBJ2-2, with TRBD2 identical over 11 bases. There are 15 residues in the CDR3. V shed 6 bases, J shed 4 bases, and the junction held 4 bases outside the gene matches. CDR3 nucleotides: TGTGCCAGCAGGCTAGCGGGGGGACGCACCGGGGAGCTGTTTTTT. Amino acid sequence: CASRLAGGRTGELFF.

This clonotype was detected ten times or more. This rearrangement joins TRBV2 to TRBJ2-1, with 7 bases fitting TRBD1. The CDR3 has 14 amino acids. CDR1 is SNHLY and CDR2 is FYNNEI in the germline V gene. V was pared by 4 bases and J by 2 bases, with 2 bases of the junction left unmatched. CDR3 bases: TGTGCCAGCAGTGGGGGACAGCCCTACAATGAGCAGTTCTTC. This codes for CASSGGQPYNEQFF. Drawing the rest from reference TRBV2 and TRBJ2-1, the complete variable domain is EPEVTQTPSHQVTQMGQEVILRCVPISNHLYFYWYRQILGQKVEFLVSFYNNEISEKSEIFDDQFSVERPDGSNFTLKIRSTKLEDSAMYFCASSGGQPYNEQFFGPGTRLTVL.

At least ten counts were recorded for this clonotype. The V gene is TRBV20-1, the J gene TRBJ2-4; the D call may be TRBD1 or TRBD2 (5 bases each). In germline, CDR1 is DFQATT, CDR2 SNEGSKA (reference sequence). This CDR3 comprises 12 residues. The ends were cut back, 5 bases at V and 6 bases at J, with 11 bases in the middle. The CDR3 loop reads CSARGGGNIQYF. As DNA, the CDR3 is TGCAGTGCTCGGGGTGGGGGAAACATTCAGTACTTC.

This clonotype has at least ten counts. The chain has TRBV20-1 and TRBJ2-1, with unresolved D. CDR1 is DFQATT and CDR2 is SNEGSKA in the germline V gene (reference sequence). The CDR3 is 16 residues long. The V and J ends lost 2 bases and 0 bases respectively, with 14 bases between them. The CDR3 nucleotides are TGCAGTGCTAGATCCGCTTCCGCAAGCTCCTACAATGAGCAGTTCTTC. Its protein product is CSARSASASSYNEQFF.

This clonotype was recorded many times. This rearrangement joins TRBV12-3 or TRBV12-4 to TRBJ1-1, with TRBD1 matching over 9 bases. This CDR3 spans 14 amino acids. V gave up 5 bases and J gave up 5 bases; unmatched junction bases: 6. The CDR3 nucleotides read TGTGCCAGCAGTCCCCAGACAGGGGGGACTGAAGCTTTCTTT. Translated: CASSPQTGGTEAFF.

There are a few counts of this clonotype. This rearrangement joins TRBV5-1 to TRBJ2-7; 7 bases fit TRBD1. The length of the CDR3 is 15 residues. Per the germline V gene, CDR1 is SGHRS and CDR2 is YFSETQ. The V segment lost 0 bases and the J segment 1 base; nucleotides outside the gene matches: 4. CDR3 nucleotides: TGCGCCAGCAGCTTGGTAGGGGGCAGGTCCTACGAGCAGTACTTC. It specifies CASSLVGGRSYEQYF.

This clonotype was detected ten times or more. This sequence joins TRBV15 and TRBJ1-3, with D possibly TRBD1 on 5 matching bases. Trimming left V 4 bases short and J 0 bases short, with 10 bases between. Germline CDR1 reads LNHNV; CDR2 reads YYDKDF (reference sequence). The CDR3 extends over 15 amino acids. CDR3 coding DNA: TGTGCCACCAGCACCAGACAGAGCTCTGGAAACACCATATATTTT. Its protein product is CATSTRQSSGNTIYF.

This clonotype was counted at least ten times. The V call is TRBV7-9, the J call TRBJ2-3; 10 bases match TRBD2. The germline CDR1 and CDR2 sequences are SEHNR and FQNEAQ (reference sequence). The V gene end was trimmed by 5 bases and the J gene end by 2 bases; junction bases not matched to a gene: 7. This CDR3 is 16 amino acids long. The CDR3 DNA follows: TGTGCCAGCAGCCTGGCCACTAGCGGGGACACAGATACGCAGTATTTT. It translates to CASSLATSGDTDTQYF. Supplemented by reference TRBV7-9 and TRBJ2-3, the full variable domain reads DTGVSQNPRHKITKRGQNVTFRCDPISEHNRLYWYRQTLGQGPEFLTYFQNEAQLEKSRLLSDRFSAERPKGSFSTLEIQRTEQGDSAMYLCASSLATSGDTDTQYFGPGTRLTVL.

This clonotype was found many times. The chain employs TRBV6-2 or TRBV6-3 and TRBJ2-7; maybe TRBD2 (6 bases). The CDR3 loop spans 11 amino acids. Germline V gene data show CDR1 as MNHEY and CDR2 as SVGEGT. Trimming pared 5 bases from V and 5 bases from J, leaving 7 bases between. CDR3 bases: TGTGCCAGCAGTCGGAGGGACGAGCAGTACTTC. It encodes CASSRRDEQYF.